This T cell receptor (beta chain) stems from a study of T cell repertoires in cytomegalovirus infection. Study in general: Through public TCR beta signatures, both CMV infection and matching HLA type were indicated. General observations from the study: Cumulative frequency of public TCR beta families picked out carriers of CMV plus the relevant HLA.

TCRdb itself ran the reads through MiXCR, one entry per CDR3 protein. The sample has about 360,000 distinct CDR3 sequences, approximately 18% seen once. This clonotype was seen repeatedly, ten times or more. Its antigen remains unknown. Germline V gives CDR1 SGHTA, CDR2 FQGNSA. The CDR3 sequence is 15 residues long. J gave up 9 bases and V 5 bases, and 10 bases lay outside the gene matches. The sequencing sample was made of PBMCs. The chain couples TRBV7-2 to TRBJ1-6; the match to TRBD1 covers 7 bases. The sequence was collected from a human donor in good health (CMV status not recorded). Some clones in this sample may be carry-over from other donors' samples. The CDR3 loop reads CASSTPDRNRSPLHF. CDR3 nucleotide sequence: TGTGCCAGCAGCACCCCGGACAGGAATCGTTCACCCCTCCACTTT.